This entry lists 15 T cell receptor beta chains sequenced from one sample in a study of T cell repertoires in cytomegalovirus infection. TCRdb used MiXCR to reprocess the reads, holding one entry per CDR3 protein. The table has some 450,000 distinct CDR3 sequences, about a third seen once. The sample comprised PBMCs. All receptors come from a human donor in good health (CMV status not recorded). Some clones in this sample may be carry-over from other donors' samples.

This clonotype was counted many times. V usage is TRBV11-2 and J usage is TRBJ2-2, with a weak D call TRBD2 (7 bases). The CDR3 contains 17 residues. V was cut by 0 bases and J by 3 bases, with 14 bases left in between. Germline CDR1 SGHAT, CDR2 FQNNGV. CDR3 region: CASSLELAGAYTGELFF. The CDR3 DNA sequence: TGTGCCAGCAGCTTAGAACTTGCGGGGGCTTACACCGGGGAGCTGTTTTTT.

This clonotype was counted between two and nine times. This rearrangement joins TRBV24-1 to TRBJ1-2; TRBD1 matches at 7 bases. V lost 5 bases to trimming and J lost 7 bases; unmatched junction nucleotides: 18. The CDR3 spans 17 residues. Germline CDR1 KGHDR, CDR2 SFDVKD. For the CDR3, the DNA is TGTGCCACCAGTGCCGGAACCGGGACAGACCTATTACTTGGCTACACCTTC. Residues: CATSAGTGTDLLLGYTF.

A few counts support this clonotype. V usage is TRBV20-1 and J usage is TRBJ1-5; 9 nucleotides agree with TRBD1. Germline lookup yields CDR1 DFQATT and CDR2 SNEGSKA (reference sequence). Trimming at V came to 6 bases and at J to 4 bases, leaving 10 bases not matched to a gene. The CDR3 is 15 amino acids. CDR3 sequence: CSATTGGGWNQPQHF. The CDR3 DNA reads TGCAGTGCCACAACAGGGGGCGGATGGAATCAGCCCCAGCATTTT.

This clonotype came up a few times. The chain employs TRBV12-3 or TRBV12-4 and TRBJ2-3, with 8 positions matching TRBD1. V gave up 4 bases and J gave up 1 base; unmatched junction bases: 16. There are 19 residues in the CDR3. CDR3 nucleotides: TGTGCCAGCAGTTGGGACAGGAGCCTTTTAACGTTGCGCACAGATACGCAGTATTTT. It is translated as CASSWDRSLLTLRTDTQYF.

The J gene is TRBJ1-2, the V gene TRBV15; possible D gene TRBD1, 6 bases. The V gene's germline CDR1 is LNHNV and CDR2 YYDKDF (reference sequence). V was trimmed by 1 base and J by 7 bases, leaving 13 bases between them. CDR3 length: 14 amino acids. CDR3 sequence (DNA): TGTGCCACCAGCAGAGCTAGGACAGAGGGTGGCTACACCTTC. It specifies CATSRARTEGGYTF.

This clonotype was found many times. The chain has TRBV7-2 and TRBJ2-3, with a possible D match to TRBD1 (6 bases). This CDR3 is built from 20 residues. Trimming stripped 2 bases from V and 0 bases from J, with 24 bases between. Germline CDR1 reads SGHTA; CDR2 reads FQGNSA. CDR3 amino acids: CASSLTRKLNRAASTDTQYF. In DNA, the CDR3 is TGTGCCAGCAGCTTAACCAGGAAACTGAACAGGGCCGCTAGCACAGATACGCAGTATTTT.

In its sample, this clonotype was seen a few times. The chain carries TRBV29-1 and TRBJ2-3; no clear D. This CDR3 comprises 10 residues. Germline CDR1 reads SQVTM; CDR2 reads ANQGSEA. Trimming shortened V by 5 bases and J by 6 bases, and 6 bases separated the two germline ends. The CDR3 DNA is TGCAGCGTTAGGTGGGATACGCAGTATTTT. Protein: CSVRWDTQYF.

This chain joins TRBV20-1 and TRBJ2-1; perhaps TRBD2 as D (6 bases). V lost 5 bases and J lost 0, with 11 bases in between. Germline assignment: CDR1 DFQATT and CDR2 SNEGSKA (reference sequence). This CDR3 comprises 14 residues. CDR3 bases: TGCAGTGCTGGTGCGGGGAGCTCCTACAATGAGCAGTTCTTC. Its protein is CSAGAGSSYNEQFF.

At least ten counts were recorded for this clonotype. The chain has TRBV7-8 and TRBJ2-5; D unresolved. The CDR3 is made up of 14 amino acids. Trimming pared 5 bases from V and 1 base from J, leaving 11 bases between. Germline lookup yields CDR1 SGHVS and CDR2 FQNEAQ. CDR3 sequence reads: CASSPAWGQETQYF. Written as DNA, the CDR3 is TGTGCCAGCAGCCCGGCCTGGGGCCAAGAGACCCAGTACTTC.

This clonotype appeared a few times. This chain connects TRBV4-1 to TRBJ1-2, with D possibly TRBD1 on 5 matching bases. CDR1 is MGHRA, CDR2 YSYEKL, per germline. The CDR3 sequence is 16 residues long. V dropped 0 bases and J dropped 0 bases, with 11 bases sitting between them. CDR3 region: CASSQDRGLTNYGYTF. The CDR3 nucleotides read TGCGCCAGCAGCCAAGATAGGGGCCTTACTAACTATGGCTACACCTTC.

The CDR3 sequence is CASSPLGQAIGNTQYF. For the CDR3, the DNA is TGCGCCAGCAGCCCCTTAGGACAGGCTATAGGGAATACGCAGTATTTT. This chain connects TRBV4-1 to TRBJ2-3; 7 positions match TRBD1. Germline assignment: CDR1 MGHRA and CDR2 YSYEKL. The V and J ends lost 4 bases and 7 bases, in that order; junction bases with no gene match: 14. The length of the CDR3 is 16 residues.

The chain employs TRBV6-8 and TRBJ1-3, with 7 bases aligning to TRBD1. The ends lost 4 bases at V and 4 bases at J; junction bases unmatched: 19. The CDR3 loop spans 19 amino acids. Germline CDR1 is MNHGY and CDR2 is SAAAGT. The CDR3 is CASSSLRQGAGISGNTIYF. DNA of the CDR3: TGTGCCAGCAGTTCGTTGCGACAGGGCGCCGGTATTTCGGGAAACACCATATATTTT.

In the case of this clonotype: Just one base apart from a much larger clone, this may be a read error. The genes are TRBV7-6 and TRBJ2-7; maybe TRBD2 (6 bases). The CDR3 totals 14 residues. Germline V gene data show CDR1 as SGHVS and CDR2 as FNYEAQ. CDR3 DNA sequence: TGTGCCTGCAGCTTAGCGGACGTAAACTACGAGCAGTACTTC. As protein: CACSLADVNYEQYF.

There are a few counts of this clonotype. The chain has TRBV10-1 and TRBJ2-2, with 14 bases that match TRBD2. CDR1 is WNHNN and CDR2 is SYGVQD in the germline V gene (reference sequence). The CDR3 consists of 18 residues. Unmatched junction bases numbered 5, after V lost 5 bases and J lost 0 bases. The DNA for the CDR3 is TGCGCCAGCAGTCAGGGACTAGCGGGGGCACCGAACACCGGGGAGCTGTTTTTT. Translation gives CASSQGLAGAPNTGELFF.

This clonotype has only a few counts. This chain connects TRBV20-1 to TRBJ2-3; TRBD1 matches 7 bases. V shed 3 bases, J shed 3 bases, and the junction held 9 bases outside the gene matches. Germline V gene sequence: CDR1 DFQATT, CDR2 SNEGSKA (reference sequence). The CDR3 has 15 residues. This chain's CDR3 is CSARPGQKLTDTQYF. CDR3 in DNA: TGCAGTGCTAGGCCGGGACAGAAGTTGACAGATACGCAGTATTTT.